The present T cell receptor (beta chain) was sequenced within a study of blood T cell repertoires in COVID-19. Across the whole study: Italy, Spain and the United States were the sources of the convalescent and acute COVID-19 samples. T cells, B-cell-depleted T cells, or PBMCs supplied cDNA or gDNA.

In the source study's methods: The assay estimated nucleated cells by amplifying reference gene primers. Data came from immunoSEQ multiplex PCR; TCRdb stores just in-frame clones and leaves some out. Clonal size and the V and J genes are those of that table, whereas D and trimming came from the DNA. The sample shows more than 95,000 clones, more than 65% of them seen only once. V was trimmed by 0 bases and J by 6 bases, leaving 12 bases between them. The length of the CDR3 is 15 residues. Germline values: CDR1 SGHRS, CDR2 YFSETQ. The receptor was derived from a woman in her sixties or seventies with acute or convalescent COVID-19. The sequenced sample consisted of peripheral blood. This chain links TRBV5-1 with TRBJ1-4; a weak D match, TRBD1 (6 bases). Here the CDR3 reads CASSLDWSGDEKLFF. CDR3 nucleotides: TGCGCCAGCAGCTTGGATTGGTCAGGGGATGAAAAACTGTTTTTT.